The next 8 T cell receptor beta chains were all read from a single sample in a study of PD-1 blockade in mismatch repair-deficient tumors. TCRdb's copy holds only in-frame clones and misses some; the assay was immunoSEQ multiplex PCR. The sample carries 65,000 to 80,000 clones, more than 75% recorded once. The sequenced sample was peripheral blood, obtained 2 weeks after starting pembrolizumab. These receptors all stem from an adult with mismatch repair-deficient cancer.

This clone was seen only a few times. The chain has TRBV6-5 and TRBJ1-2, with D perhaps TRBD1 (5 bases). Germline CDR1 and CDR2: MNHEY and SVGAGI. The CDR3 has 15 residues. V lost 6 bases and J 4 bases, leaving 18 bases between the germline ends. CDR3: CASSPRGRQLYGYTF. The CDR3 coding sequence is TGTGCCAGCAGCCCCCGGGGCCGCCAGCTCTATGGCTACACCTTC.

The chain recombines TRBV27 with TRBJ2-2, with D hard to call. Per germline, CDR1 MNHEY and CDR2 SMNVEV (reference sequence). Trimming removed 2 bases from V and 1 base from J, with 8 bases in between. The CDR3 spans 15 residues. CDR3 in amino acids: CASSLRRQNTGELFF. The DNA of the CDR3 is TGTGCCAGCAGTTTAAGGCGGCAGAACACCGGGGAGCTGTTTTTT.

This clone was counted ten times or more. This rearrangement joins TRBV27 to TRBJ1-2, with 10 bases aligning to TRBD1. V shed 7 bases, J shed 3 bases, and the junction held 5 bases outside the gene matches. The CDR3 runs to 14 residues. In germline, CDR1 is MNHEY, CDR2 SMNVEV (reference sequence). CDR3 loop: CASTPGQGYYGYTF. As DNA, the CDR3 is TGTGCCAGCACACCGGGACAGGGGTACTATGGCTACACCTTC.

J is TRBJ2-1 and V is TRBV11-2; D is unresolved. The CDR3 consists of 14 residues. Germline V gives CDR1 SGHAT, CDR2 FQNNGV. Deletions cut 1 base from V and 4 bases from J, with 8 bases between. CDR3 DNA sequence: TGTGCCAGCAGCTTAGTAGCACAGTACAATGAGCAGTTCTTC. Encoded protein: CASSLVAQYNEQFF.

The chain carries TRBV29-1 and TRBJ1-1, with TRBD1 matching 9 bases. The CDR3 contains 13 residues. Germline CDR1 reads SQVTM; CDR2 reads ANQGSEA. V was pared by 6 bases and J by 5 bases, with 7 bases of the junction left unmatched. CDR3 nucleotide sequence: TGCAGCGTCCCCGACAGGGGGATGACTGAAGCTTTCTTT. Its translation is CSVPDRGMTEAFF.

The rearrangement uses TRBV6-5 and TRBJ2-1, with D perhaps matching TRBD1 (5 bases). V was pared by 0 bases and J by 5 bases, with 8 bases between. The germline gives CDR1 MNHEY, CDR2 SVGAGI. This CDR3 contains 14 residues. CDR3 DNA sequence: TGTGCCAGCAGTTACTCGACAGCCAACAATGAGCAGTTCTTC. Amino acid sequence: CASSYSTANNEQFF.

The CDR3 DNA is TGTGCCAGCAGCCAGGGGTTGGGACAGGGCGGTACTGGAAACACCATATATTTT. It translates to CASSQGLGQGGTGNTIYF. The chain has TRBV9 and TRBJ1-3; 9 bases fit TRBD1. The V gene's germline CDR1 is SGDLS and CDR2 YYNGEE. This CDR3 is built from 18 residues. J was trimmed by 2 bases and V by 4 bases; bases with no gene match: 13.

CDR3 protein: CAISPLNNQPQHF. The CDR3 DNA reads as TGTGCCATCAGTCCACTAAACAATCAGCCCCAGCATTTT. The genes are TRBV10-3 and TRBJ1-5; the D is unclear. The CDR3 has 13 amino acids. CDR1 and CDR2 from the germline V gene are ENHRY and SYGVKD. Between the trimmed V and J ends, which lost 5 bases and 3 bases, there was a span of 8 bases.